Reported below is one TCR beta chain. Its specific antigen is unknown. No much larger clonotype is one base removed from it; base qualities were not supplied. RNA was isolated from bulk, unsorted tissue, and RNA quality was assessed with a NanoDrop ND-1000 and an Agilent 2100. For the normal lung samples, distant non-tumor tissue was collected more than 3 cm away from the tumor edge. Newly diagnosed lung cancer patients without prior chemotherapy who had been admitted for thoracic surgery in China between August and November 2014 were enrolled as donors. Patients who had received previous radiotherapy or chemotherapy, or who had another concurrent cancer, were excluded from the study. Pieces of surgical tissue measuring about 1-2 cm3 were kept in RNAlater solution and held at -80 degrees C until needed. Library creation used multiplex PCR. Sequenced on an Illumina HiSeq 2500. TCRbeta libraries were built by three rounds of nested PCR using primers (Table S4), following protocols modified from ARM-PCR. Before sequencing, PCR products in the 200-500 bp range were cut out of the gel and cleaned up using the QIAquick gel extraction kit. The authors' pipeline ran thus. Trimmomatic was used to clean the reads, FLASH merged the cleaned reads into complete CDR3 sequences, and MiTCR assigned the sequences to V(D)J germline segments. Clonal diversity was calculated as the inverse Simpson's index using VDJtools. In-frame sequences lacking a premature stop codon were counted as productive reads. TCRdb redid the processing of the public reads, applying fastp at Q25 and MiXCR, and retained in-frame beta chains. One record per CDR3 amino acid sequence lists the most common genes and DNA. The V and J calls were not made by the authors but by TCRdb's processing. In this sample the table shows 100,000 or so distinct CDR3 sequences, 50% to 70% of which occur a single time. In total, the top ten clones hold roughly 19% of the sample.

The data derive from a study of tumor and adjacent non-tumor tissue in lung cancer (dated by TCRdb to the late 2010s). As for the study more broadly: Of the cohort, eleven to twelve patients had adenocarcinoma, 2 had squamous cell carcinoma and 1 had small cell lung cancer. The roughly 15 enrolled patients, of whom approximately 10 were men and 5 were women, were aged about 30 to 80 years and were diagnosed with TNM stage I to III disease. Sequencing produced roughly 130 million productive TCRbeta reads in total, an average of approximately 3.9 million reads per sample. The study compared bulk TCRbeta repertoires between lung tumor tissue and matched distant non-tumor lung tissue from 15 or so lung cancer patients. TCRbeta CDR3 sequencing was performed on a few dozen paired specimens, with one tumor sample and one normal lung sample collected per patient. Overall results and qualifications from the work: With only approximately 16 patients in the cohort, the authors noted that larger samples and more detailed clinical data are needed. Peripheral blood was not sequenced, so blood TCRbeta repertoires were not examined in the lung cancer patients of the study. Significantly higher TCR diversity was found in younger patients, and higher tumor TCR diversity was associated with shorter overall and disease-free survival. Neither the sequencing platform nor unique molecular identifiers are named or mentioned anywhere in the methods. Significantly higher TCR diversity (inverse Simpson) was observed in tumor tissue than in normal lung tissue (roughly 390 vs 170, P = 0.0075, Mann-Whitney U test). A significantly larger cumulative share of the repertoire was made up by the top 100 clones in normal lung than in tumor tissue.

From the cysteine up to the phenylalanine, the CDR3 has a length of 15 residues. Only the CDR3 portion is preserved as DNA: 45 bases, with reading frame beginning at the first base. V is clipped by 3 bases and J by 7 bases, and the sequence between their germline boundaries is 15 bases long. The CDR1 and CDR2 encoded by the germline V gene are SGHTA and FQGNSA. This TCR came from a man aged 30-40 years with non-small cell lung cancer. Sequenced material: distant non-tumor lung tissue. In this chain, TRBV7-2 is recombined with TRBJ2-2; TRBD1 is a possible D gene, resting on 5 matching bases. The CDR3 amino acid sequence is: CASSLWGRVNGELFF. DNA sequence: TGTGCCAGCAGCTTGTGGGGCAGGGTCAACGGGGAGCTGTTTTTT.